This T cell receptor beta chain originates from a study of blood T cell repertoires in COVID-19. Ages ranged from about 18 to 89 years, with residence in 20 to 30 US areas. The study counted Cohort 3 donors as recovered given two negative PCRs, clearance, or symptom resolution. The CDR3 has 14 residues. Trimming removed 0 bases at V and 2 bases at J, with 2 bases between. Germline values: CDR1 LGHDT, CDR2 YNNKEL (reference sequence). About this clone: In the same sample, other DNA sequences code for this CDR3.

Method: immunoSEQ multiplex PCR; TCRdb's copy keeps in-frame clones and lacks some. Among hundreds of thousands of clones listed, under 90% were seen once. The sample was PBMCs or T cells enriched from blood (not recorded which). This receptor was taken from a woman under 40 who had recovered from COVID-19. The V call is TRBV3-1 (or the pseudogene TRBV3-2), the J call TRBJ2-6; D gene ambiguous. CDR3 amino acids: CASSQDTGANVLTF. CDR3 in DNA: TGTGCCAGCAGCCAAGACACTGGGGCCAACGTCCTGACTTTC.